The 24 T cell receptor beta chains presented below share a single source sample, sequenced in a study of vaccination and CD4 T cells after COVID-19. The assay that was used to sequence DNA from cultured CD4+ T cells was the Oncomine TCR Beta short-read assay. TCRdb reprocessed the PCR reads via MiXCR and lists one record per CDR3 protein. The data contain tens of thousands of distinct CDR3 sequences, roughly 67% of them singletons. The treatment was: roughly 10-day PBMC culture with coronavirus spike peptide pools or control peptides (ViraFEST assay). Which antigens these TCRs recognize remains unknown. The sequences come from CD4+ T cells from blood, cultured in vitro, collected after SARS-CoV-2 vaccination. The receptors derive from a human donor who received a COVID-19 vaccine.

The CDR3: CASSQPSGTGHTEAFF. The CDR3 DNA reads TGTGCCAGTAGTCAACCCTCCGGGACAGGACACACTGAAGCTTTCTTT. The chain recombines TRBV19 with TRBJ1-1; 8 bases align to TRBD1. CDR3 length: 16 amino acids. Germline V gene lookup returns CDR1 LNHDA and CDR2 SQIVND (reference sequence). The J segment lost 3 bases and the V segment lost 5 bases, leaving 11 bases of the junction unmatched.

This rearrangement joins TRBV5-1 to TRBJ1-6, with D unclear. Per germline, CDR1 SGHRS and CDR2 YFSETQ. The CDR3 length is 14 residues. V lost 0 bases to trimming and J lost 9 bases, with 10 bases between them. The CDR3: CASSLARWGSPLHF. The CDR3 DNA is TGCGCCAGCAGCTTGGCCCGTTGGGGTTCACCCCTCCACTTT.

This clonotype appeared a few times. The CDR3 loop is CSATDRDYSNQPQHF. The CDR3 coding sequence is TGCAGTGCCACAGACAGGGATTATAGCAATCAGCCCCAGCATTTT. The chain couples TRBV20-1 to TRBJ1-5; 7 positions match TRBD1. The germline V gene has CDR1 DFQATT and CDR2 SNEGSKA (reference sequence). The length of the CDR3 is 15 residues. Germline trimming cut 6 bases from V and 0 bases from J; bases unmatched to any gene: 8.

The chain uses TRBV6-1 and TRBJ2-3; D remains unclear. The germline V gene has CDR1 MNHNS and CDR2 SASEGT. The CDR3 spans 15 residues. The V and J ends lost 8 bases and 0 bases respectively, with 15 bases between them. This chain's CDR3 is CASSRLRPSTDTQYF. CDR3 bases: TGTGCCAGCTCCCGCCTGAGACCCAGCACAGATACGCAGTATTTT.

This clonotype appeared a few times. The chain couples TRBV12-3 or TRBV12-4 to TRBJ1-1, with D unclear. CDR3 length: 16 amino acids. V was clipped by 2 bases and J by 1 base, with 14 bases between them. The CDR3 loop is CASSLSLAGPNTEAFF. CDR3 sequence (DNA): TGTGCCAGCAGTTTAAGTTTAGCAGGCCCGAACACTGAAGCTTTCTTT.

This CDR3 reads CASSPGLGLSTDTQYF. The DNA of the CDR3 is TGTGCCAGCTCACCAGGGCTAGGACTTAGCACAGATACGCAGTATTTT. The chain carries TRBV18 and TRBJ2-3; D may be TRBD2 (5 bases). The CDR3 extends over 16 amino acids. With 2 bases removed from V and 0 bases from J, the gap between germline ends came to 12 bases. Germline lookup yields CDR1 KGHSH and CDR2 LQKENI.

This chain links TRBV30 with TRBJ2-2; D call uncertain. The germline V and J ends were trimmed by 0 bases and 0 bases, with 5 bases remaining between them. The CDR3 contains 14 residues. The germline gives CDR1 GTSNPN, CDR2 SVGIG (reference sequence). CDR3 protein: CAWSVLSNTGELFF. The CDR3 DNA reads TGTGCCTGGAGTGTACTATCGAACACCGGGGAGCTGTTTTTT.

The rearrangement joins TRBV2 to TRBJ2-3; D uncertain. The germline V gene encodes CDR1 SNHLY and CDR2 FYNNEI. The CDR3 runs 12 residues. Between the trimmed V and J ends, which lost 9 bases and 2 bases, there was a span of 9 bases. CDR3 sequence reads: CARRHSTDTQYF. CDR3 nucleotides: TGTGCCAGAAGACACTCCACAGATACGCAGTATTTT. The whole variable domain, remainder taken from reference TRBV2 and TRBJ2-3, is EPEVTQTPSHQVTQMGQEVILRCVPISNHLYFYWYRQILGQKVEFLVSFYNNEISEKSEIFDDQFSVERPDGSNFTLKIRSTKLEDSAMYFCARRHSTDTQYFGPGTRLTVL.

The CDR3 region has the DNA TGTGCCACCAAGGGGCAGGGCGCCTACGAGCAGTACTTC. It translates to CATKGQGAYEQYF. The rearrangement links TRBV15 to TRBJ2-7; tentatively, D is TRBD1 (5 bases). V lost 7 bases and J lost 2, with 12 bases in between. The germline V gene encodes CDR1 LNHNV and CDR2 YYDKDF (reference sequence). The length of the CDR3 is 13 residues.

This clonotype was detected a few times. The chain combines TRBV20-1 with TRBJ2-3; D is possibly TRBD1 or TRBD2 (6 bases each). The CDR3 has 15 residues. Trimming cost V 4 bases and J 3 bases, with 17 bases left between them. Looked up from germline, CDR1 is DFQATT and CDR2 is SNEGSKA (reference sequence). CDR3 sequence (DNA): TGCAGTGCTACTAGGGGGGTCCCCCCGACAGATACGCAGTATTTT. As protein: CSATRGVPPTDTQYF.

The chain combines TRBV5-4 with TRBJ2-3; 14 nucleotides line up with TRBD2. The germline gives CDR1 SGHNT, CDR2 YYREEE (reference sequence). V lost 3 bases to trimming and J lost 0 bases; unmatched junction nucleotides: 6. The CDR3 is 18 residues long. As DNA, the CDR3 is TGTGCCAGCAGCTCTGGACTAGCGGGGGGATTTAGCACAGATACGCAGTATTTT. It translates to CASSSGLAGGFSTDTQYF.

The chain is built from TRBV7-8 and TRBJ2-5; D not certain. The CDR3 is made up of 15 amino acids. CDR1 SGHVS and CDR2 FQNEAQ come from the germline V gene. The V and J ends lost 5 bases and 5 bases respectively, with 18 bases between them. CDR3 in amino acids: CASSQLRVGGETQYF. CDR3 in DNA: TGTGCCAGCAGCCAACTCAGAGTAGGTGGGGAGACCCAGTACTTC. The full variable domain, rest sourced from reference TRBV7-8 and TRBJ2-5, is GAGVSQSPRYKVAKRGQDVALRCDPISGHVSLFWYQQALGQGPEFLTYFQNEAQLDKSGLPSDRFFAERPEGSVSTLKIQRTQQEDSAVYLCASSQLRVGGETQYFGPGTRLLVL.

This chain uses TRBV24-1 with TRBJ1-5, with TRBD1 as a possible D gene (6 bases). V lost 2 bases to trimming and J lost 2 bases, with 15 bases between them. CDR1 is KGHDR and CDR2 is SFDVKD in the germline V gene. This CDR3 contains 17 residues. The CDR3 here is CATSDSRGLSGNQPQHF. Here the CDR3 DNA reads TGTGCCACCAGTGATTCCAGGGGCCTAAGTGGCAATCAGCCCCAGCATTTT.

CDR3 coding DNA: TGTGCCAGCAGCTTAGGGACTAGCGGCCGCACAGATACGCAGTATTTT. Amino acids: CASSLGTSGRTDTQYF. The chain uses TRBV11-3 and TRBJ2-3; 10 bases fit TRBD2. The CDR3 is 16 residues long. The V segment lost 1 base and the J segment 1 base; nucleotides outside the gene matches: 2. CDR1 SGHNT and CDR2 YENEEA come from the germline V gene. Based on the CDR3 plus reference TRBV11-3 and TRBJ2-3, the full variable domain is EAGVVQSPRYKIIEKKQPVAFWCNPISGHNTLYWYLQNLGQGPELLIRYENEEAVDDSQLPKDRFSAERLKGVDSTLKIQPAELGDSAVYLCASSLGTSGRTDTQYFGPGTRLTVL.

The chain uses TRBV6-1 and TRBJ2-6, with D tentatively TRBD1 (6 bases). Deletions cut 5 bases from V and 0 bases from J, with 11 bases between. CDR3 length equals 16 residues. Germline V CDR1 and CDR2: MNHNS, SASEGT. CDR3 residues: CASSRDTDSGANVLTF. The CDR3 coding sequence is TGTGCCAGCAGTCGGGACACGGACTCTGGGGCCAACGTCCTGACTTTC.

This clonotype was found once. V gene TRBV28 combines with J gene TRBJ1-2; 8 positions match TRBD1. Per germline, CDR1 MDHEN and CDR2 SYDVKM. This CDR3 has 13 residues. With 6 bases clipped from V and 6 bases from J, the junction kept 6 bases outside the gene matches. CDR3 region: CASSTDRANGYTF. CDR3 nucleotides: TGTGCCAGCAGCACGGACAGGGCTAATGGCTACACCTTC.

This chain connects TRBV19 to TRBJ1-6; unclear D gene. Germline V lookup: CDR1 LNHDA, CDR2 SQIVND (reference sequence). There are 18 residues in the CDR3. V was trimmed by 4 bases and J by 4 bases, leaving 20 bases between them. This chain's CDR3 is CASSNHPRDGPYNSPLHF. Here the CDR3 DNA reads TGTGCCAGTAGTAACCACCCTCGAGACGGACCTTATAATTCACCCCTCCACTTT.

This clonotype was observed once. The J gene is TRBJ1-2, the V gene TRBV5-1; no clear D gene. The CDR3 has 15 amino acids. V lost 0 bases and J 0 bases, leaving 9 bases between the germline ends. Germline V gives CDR1 SGHRS, CDR2 YFSETQ. This chain's CDR3 is CASSLGSSANYGYTF. In DNA, the CDR3 is TGCGCCAGCAGCTTGGGGTCAAGCGCTAACTATGGCTACACCTTC.

This clonotype was picked up a small number of times. The rearrangement uses TRBV24-1 and TRBJ1-5, with a tentative D call TRBD1 (5 bases). V lost 4 bases to trimming and J lost 6 bases, with 12 bases between them. The CDR3 consists of 14 residues. Germline assignment: CDR1 KGHDR and CDR2 SFDVKD. The CDR3 nucleotides are TGTGCCACCAGTGACAGGGTTGGGCTTCAGCCCCAGCATTTT. Translated: CATSDRVGLQPQHF.

This clonotype was observed a handful of times. The chain couples TRBV20-1 to TRBJ1-2; TRBD1 might be the D (6 bases). Trimming stripped 1 base from V and 8 bases from J, with 23 bases between. Germline loops: CDR1 DFQATT, CDR2 SNEGSKA (reference sequence). The length of the CDR3 is 16 residues. CDR3: CSARASVGRGAWGYTF. The CDR3 DNA follows: TGCAGTGCTAGAGCCTCAGTTGGCAGGGGCGCTTGGGGCTACACCTTC.

This clonotype has only one observation. The chain recombines TRBV10-3 with TRBJ2-3; the D is unclear. Germline V CDR1 and CDR2: ENHRY, SYGVKD. The CDR3 has 14 residues. Between the trimmed V and J ends, which lost 2 bases and 6 bases, there was a span of 12 bases. CDR3 residues: CAISELLGVDTQYF. The DNA of the CDR3 is TGTGCCATCAGTGAGCTTTTAGGAGTGGATACGCAGTATTTT.

The chain combines TRBV20-1 with TRBJ1-5, with D tentatively TRBD1 (6 bases). The CDR3 spans 15 residues. Trimming stripped 2 bases from V and 2 bases from J, with 13 bases between. From germline, CDR1 is DFQATT and CDR2 SNEGSKA (reference sequence). CDR3 loop: CSARRGGGGNQPQHF. In DNA, the CDR3 is TGCAGTGCTAGAAGGGGAGGGGGGGGCAATCAGCCCCAGCATTTT.

This chain joins TRBV6-1 and TRBJ1-5; D call uncertain. Deletions cut 6 bases from V and 8 bases from J, with 29 bases between. This CDR3 has 18 amino acids. Germline CDR1 and CDR2: MNHNS and SASEGT. The CDR3 protein is CASSSGFATLSAGKPQHF. DNA of the CDR3: TGTGCCAGCAGCTCGGGGTTTGCGACACTATCGGCCGGAAAGCCCCAGCATTTT.

The chain carries TRBV20-1 and TRBJ1-2, with 10 bases lining up with TRBD1. The CDR3 runs 14 residues. The junction had 4 bases not matched to a gene; V was cut back by 0 bases and J by 6 bases. The germline V gene has CDR1 DFQATT and CDR2 SNEGSKA (reference sequence). The CDR3 nucleotides read TGCAGTGCTAGAGAGCTGACAGGGGGCAATGGCTACACCTTC. Translation: CSARELTGGNGYTF.